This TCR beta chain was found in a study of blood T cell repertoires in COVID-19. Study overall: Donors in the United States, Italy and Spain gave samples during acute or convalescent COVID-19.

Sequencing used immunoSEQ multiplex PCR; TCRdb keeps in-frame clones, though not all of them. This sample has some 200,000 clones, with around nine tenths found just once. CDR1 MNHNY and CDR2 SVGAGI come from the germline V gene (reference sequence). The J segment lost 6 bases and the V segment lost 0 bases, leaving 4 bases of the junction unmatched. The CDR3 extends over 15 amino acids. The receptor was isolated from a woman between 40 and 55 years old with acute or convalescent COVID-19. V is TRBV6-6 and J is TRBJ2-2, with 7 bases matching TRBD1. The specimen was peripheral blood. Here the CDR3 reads CASSYSLTGAGELFF. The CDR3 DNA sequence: TGTGCCAGCAGTTACTCGCTTACAGGGGCCGGGGAGCTGTTTTTT.